The 18 T cell receptor beta chains below were found in one sample sequenced in a study of blood T cell repertoires in COVID-19. Some clones are missing from TCRdb's copy, which holds only in-frame ones; the method was immunoSEQ multiplex PCR. The sample shows 25,000 to 35,000 clones, nearly 90% of them seen only once. The sequenced sample was peripheral blood. Receptor source: a man aged 55-75 years with COVID-19, enrolled during active disease.

In its sample, this clone was seen once. J is TRBJ1-5 and V is TRBV4-1; D possibly corresponds to TRBD1 (6 bases). V was shortened by 5 bases and J by 1 base, with 18 bases between the two germline ends. This CDR3 has 17 amino acids. The germline gives CDR1 MGHRA, CDR2 YSYEKL. The CDR3 here is CASSEGGIQGSNQPQHF. CDR3 sequence (DNA): TGCGCCAGCAGCGAAGGAGGCATCCAGGGGAGCAATCAGCCCCAGCATTTT.

This clone was seen more than once but under ten times. The chain is built from TRBV20-1 and TRBJ2-7; D is ambiguous. Trimming pared 5 bases from V and 4 bases from J, leaving 9 bases between. The CDR3 loop spans 11 amino acids. Germline lookup yields CDR1 DFQATT and CDR2 SNEGSKA (reference sequence). For the CDR3, the DNA is TGCAGTGCTCCACAGATGTACGAGCAGTACTTC. It yields the protein CSAPQMYEQYF.

J is TRBJ1-3 and V is TRBV5-1; D ambiguous. V was pared by 3 bases and J by 0 bases, with 4 bases between. In germline, CDR1 is SGHRS, CDR2 YFSETQ. CDR3 size: 13 residues. As DNA, the CDR3 is TGCGCCAGCAGCTCCTACTCTGGAAACACCATATATTTT. Translation: CASSSYSGNTIYF.

J is TRBJ1-4 and V is TRBV4-3; D may be TRBD1 (6 bases). The V end was cut by 4 bases, the J end by 3 bases, with 18 bases between. From germline, CDR1 is LGHNA and CDR2 YSLEER. The CDR3 runs 17 residues. CDR3 loop: CASSLFTTQGSNEKLFF. The DNA for the CDR3 is TGCGCCAGCAGCCTTTTTACTACACAGGGTTCTAATGAAAAACTGTTTTTT.

The V and J genes are TRBV29-1 and TRBJ1-5; D possibly corresponds to TRBD1 (6 bases). Germline assignment: CDR1 SQVTM and CDR2 ANQGSEA. Trimming left V 6 bases short and J 3 bases short, with 12 bases between. The CDR3 totals 13 residues. The CDR3 is CSVATGYNQPQHF. The CDR3 region has the DNA TGCAGCGTCGCCACAGGGTACAATCAGCCCCAGCATTTT.

The V gene is TRBV4-1, the J gene TRBJ1-3; D is unclear. CDR1 is MGHRA, CDR2 YSYEKL, per germline. V lost 0 bases, J lost 3 bases, and 9 bases lay in between. This CDR3 has 15 amino acids. The CDR3 DNA is TGCGCCAGCAGCCAAGAAGGAGGGCTTGGAAACACCATATATTTT. This sequence encodes CASSQEGGLGNTIYF.

This clone has more than one count but fewer than ten. The rearrangement joins TRBV5-5 to TRBJ2-7; maybe TRBD1 (6 bases). With 4 bases removed from V and 3 bases from J, the gap between germline ends came to 11 bases. The CDR3 loop spans 13 amino acids. The germline V gene has CDR1 SGHKS and CDR2 YYEKEE (reference sequence). The CDR3 loop reads CASSQQGGYEQYF. The CDR3 coding sequence is TGTGCCAGCAGCCAACAGGGTGGCTACGAGCAGTACTTC.

This chain links TRBV7-9 with TRBJ2-1; D may be TRBD2 (5 bases). This CDR3 spans 14 amino acids. V was trimmed by 7 bases and J by 5 bases, leaving 15 bases between them. From germline, CDR1 is SEHNR and CDR2 FQNEAQ (reference sequence). CDR3 amino acids: CASTWGDLNNEQFF. DNA for the CDR3: TGTGCCAGCACCTGGGGAGATTTAAACAATGAGCAGTTCTTC.

This clone was seen only a few times. The chain couples TRBV9 to TRBJ2-7; D is possibly TRBD2 (6 bases). With 0 bases removed from V and 6 bases from J, the gap between germline ends came to 16 bases. Germline CDR1 and CDR2: SGDLS and YYNGEE. CDR3 size: 15 residues. The CDR3 spells CASSVDGGPYGEQYF. The CDR3 bases are TGTGCCAGCAGCGTAGACGGAGGGCCCTACGGCGAGCAGTACTTC.

The gene calls are TRBV29-1 and TRBJ1-4; the match to TRBD1 covers 9 bases. Germline values: CDR1 SQVTM, CDR2 ANQGSEA. J was trimmed by 5 bases and V by 1 base; bases with no gene match: 2. The CDR3 spans 14 residues. Written as DNA, the CDR3 is TGCAGCGTTGAAGTAGGACAGGGGAATGAAAAACTGTTTTTT. It codes for CSVEVGQGNEKLFF.

The rearrangement joins TRBV5-1 to TRBJ2-1; 9 positions match TRBD2. J lost 6 bases, V lost 4 bases, and 8 bases had no gene match. Germline assignment: CDR1 SGHRS and CDR2 YFSETQ. The CDR3 loop spans 15 amino acids. The CDR3 region has the DNA TGCGCCAGCAGCCCGGTAGCGGGAGCCGGCAATGAGCAGTTCTTC. As protein: CASSPVAGAGNEQFF.

The rearrangement joins TRBV9 to TRBJ1-3, with 10 bases identical to TRBD1. CDR1 is SGDLS and CDR2 is YYNGEE in the germline V gene. The ends lost 0 bases at V and 3 bases at J; junction bases unmatched: 6. This CDR3 spans 17 amino acids. CDR3 amino acids: CASSVGQGAGIGNTIYF. CDR3 nucleotides: TGTGCCAGCAGCGTAGGACAGGGGGCCGGAATTGGAAACACCATATATTTT.

This clone has only one observation. The V and J genes are TRBV13 and TRBJ2-7; D perhaps matches TRBD1 (5 bases). The CDR3 is made up of 17 amino acids. CDR1 PRHDT and CDR2 FYEKMQ come from the germline V gene (reference sequence). Trimming took 2 bases from V and 1 from J, leaving 18 bases between them. DNA for the CDR3: TGTGCCAGCAGCTTACCACAAGGACAAGAGAAATCCTACGAGCAGTACTTC. It is translated as CASSLPQGQEKSYEQYF.

The chain has TRBV5-4 and TRBJ1-5; 10 bases are a match to TRBD1. The length of the CDR3 is 19 residues. Germline CDR1 SGHNT, CDR2 YYREEE (reference sequence). The V and J ends lost 4 bases and 0 bases, in that order; junction bases with no gene match: 13. The CDR3 nucleotides are TGTGCCAGCAGCCGCTGGATGGGACAGGGGCCCCCTAGCAATCAGCCCCAGCATTTT. Protein product: CASSRWMGQGPPSNQPQHF.

The V and J genes are TRBV7-2 and TRBJ2-7; TRBD1 matches at 7 bases. In germline, CDR1 is SGHTA, CDR2 FQGNSA. V shed 1 base and J 7 bases; nucleotides not matched to a gene: 10. CDR3 length equals 15 residues. CDR3 loop: CASSLETYRGVEQYF. The CDR3 region has the DNA TGTGCCAGCAGCTTAGAGACTTACAGGGGAGTGGAGCAGTACTTC.

The chain recombines TRBV28 with TRBJ1-6, with D maybe TRBD1 (6 bases). This CDR3 comprises 12 residues. Per germline, CDR1 MDHEN and CDR2 SYDVKM. Trimming cost V 8 bases and J 10 bases, with 12 bases left between them. This CDR3 is CASSQGGSPLHF. CDR3 DNA: TGTGCCAGCTCACAGGGAGGGTCACCCCTCCACTTT.

The genes are TRBV6-1 and TRBJ1-5, with D tentatively TRBD1 (5 bases). CDR3 size: 14 residues. Per the germline V gene, CDR1 is MNHNS and CDR2 is SASEGT. V was clipped by 3 bases and J by 4 bases, with 10 bases between them. The CDR3 region has the DNA TGTGCCAGCAGTGAGTGGCAGGGTAATCAGCCCCAGCATTTT. It translates to CASSEWQGNQPQHF.

The chain has TRBV2 and TRBJ2-7, with 7 bases fitting TRBD1. J lost 6 bases, V lost 6 bases, and 11 bases had no gene match. CDR1 and CDR2 from the germline V gene are SNHLY and FYNNEI. The CDR3 length is 14 residues. As DNA, the CDR3 is TGTGCCAGCAGCCCTGACAGGGTGAGGAGCGAGCAGTACTTC. Protein: CASSPDRVRSEQYF.